This T cell receptor beta chain was captured in a study of CD8 T cells in ankylosing spondylitis. This CDR3 spans 19 amino acids. Per germline, CDR1 SGDLS and CDR2 YYNGEE. V was pared by 3 bases and J by 7 bases, with 21 bases of the junction left unmatched. Preparation of TCR beta libraries was done by quantitative 5'-RACE with molecular barcodes. TCRdb re-called the 5' RACE reads through MiXCR, storing one row per CDR3 protein. The sample contains 29,000 or so distinct CDR3 sequences, roughly 5% of which appear only once. Whole-study results and caveats: Within peripheral blood, clones linked to disease were CD8+ and relatively rare. Some of the motif variants had earlier been found in reactive arthritis patients' fluid and blood.

At least ten counts were recorded for this clonotype. The antigen remains undetermined. The chain is built from TRBV9 and TRBJ2-1, with TRBD1 matching 8 bases. Material for sequencing was blood, either unsorted or a sorted T cell fraction (not recorded which). The receptor was derived from a female donor with ankylosing spondylitis or in good health (not recorded which). This CDR3 reads CASSASSAPGTGYLNEQFF. CDR3 bases: TGTGCCAGCAGCGCTAGTTCAGCCCCCGGGACAGGTTATTTGAATGAGCAGTTCTTC.